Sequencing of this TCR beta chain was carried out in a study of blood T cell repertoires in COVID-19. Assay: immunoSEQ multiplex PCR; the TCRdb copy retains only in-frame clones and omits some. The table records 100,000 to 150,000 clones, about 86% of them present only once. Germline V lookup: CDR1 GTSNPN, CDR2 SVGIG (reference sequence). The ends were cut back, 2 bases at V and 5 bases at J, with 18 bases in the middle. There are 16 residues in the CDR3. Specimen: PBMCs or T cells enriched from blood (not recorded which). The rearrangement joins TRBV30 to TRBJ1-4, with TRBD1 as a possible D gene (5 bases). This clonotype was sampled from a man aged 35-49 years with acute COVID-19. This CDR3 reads CAWSPPYGGGNEKLFF. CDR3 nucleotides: TGTGCCTGGAGTCCCCCTTATGGGGGGGGGAATGAAAAACTGTTTTTT.